These 17 T cell receptor beta chains came from one sample sequenced in a study of blood T cell repertoires in COVID-19. The assay was immunoSEQ multiplex PCR, and TCRdb's table has in-frame clones only and misses some. The sample records a few hundred thousand clones, 65% to 90% being singletons. Sequenced: peripheral blood. These receptors came from a woman between 35 and 50 years old who had recovered from COVID-19.

This chain joins TRBV9 and TRBJ2-7, with D possibly being TRBD2 (6 bases). The CDR3 is 13 amino acids. Germline V gives CDR1 SGDLS, CDR2 YYNGEE. Between the trimmed V and J ends, which lost 0 bases and 6 bases, there was a span of 10 bases. Here the CDR3 DNA reads TGTGCCAGCAGCGTAGTCTTGGGGGGCGAGCAGTACTTC. Amino acids: CASSVVLGGEQYF. The entire variable domain, with the rest obtained from reference TRBV9 and TRBJ2-7, is as follows: DSGVTQTPKHLITATGQRVTLRCSPRSGDLSVYWYQQSLDQGLQFLIQYYNGEERAKGNILERFSAQQFPDLHSELNLSSLELGDSALYFCASSVVLGGEQYFGPGTRLTVT.

Turning to this clone: Sequence at one end of the junction differs from germline and may be a read error. The CDR3 loop reads CASSLVRLGEARGYTF. For the CDR3, the DNA is TGTGCTAGCAGCTTAGTGAGACTGGGTGAGGCCCGTGGCTACACCTTC. This chain links TRBV7-7 with TRBJ1-2; D is unresolved. The CDR3 runs 16 residues. CDR1 is SSHAT, CDR2 FNYEAQ, per germline (reference sequence).

The V gene is TRBV24-1, the J gene TRBJ1-5; D perhaps matches TRBD1 (6 bases). CDR1 and CDR2 from the germline V gene are KGHDR and SFDVKD. The V end was cut by 4 bases, the J end by 6 bases, with 12 bases between. The CDR3 consists of 14 residues. Written as DNA, the CDR3 is TGTGCCACCAGTGACCCGGGGGGGGCTCAGCCCCAGCATTTT. Translated: CATSDPGGAQPQHF.

This clone was recorded once. This rearrangement joins TRBV19 to TRBJ1-1, with TRBD1 identical over 7 bases. The CDR3 runs 14 residues. The V segment lost 7 bases and the J segment 8 bases; nucleotides outside the gene matches: 13. Germline values: CDR1 LNHDA, CDR2 SQIVND (reference sequence). CDR3 residues: CASTPQTGEVEAFF. The DNA for the CDR3 is TGTGCCAGTACCCCACAAACAGGGGAGGTAGAAGCTTTCTTT.

This clone has a handful of counts. The chain uses TRBV10-3 and TRBJ2-6; TRBD1 aligns across 7 bases. Germline V gives CDR1 ENHRY, CDR2 SYGVKD. V shed 3 bases and J 1 base; nucleotides not matched to a gene: 6. This CDR3 has 17 residues. The CDR3 sequence: CAISDRDSKSGANVLTF. The CDR3 nucleotides read TGTGCCATCAGTGACCGGGACAGCAAGTCTGGGGCCAACGTCCTGACTTTC.

The chain recombines TRBV11-3 with TRBJ1-3; no reliable D call. This CDR3 spans 16 amino acids. V was cut by 5 bases and J by 0 bases, with 14 bases left in between. Germline V lookup: CDR1 SGHNT, CDR2 YENEEA. CDR3 in DNA: TGTGCCAGCAGCGAGATGTCCACGGTCTCTGGAAACACCATATATTTT. Encoded protein: CASSEMSTVSGNTIYF.

This chain connects TRBV6-5 to TRBJ2-2, with D possibly being TRBD1 (6 bases). With 6 bases removed from V and 6 bases from J, the gap between germline ends came to 11 bases. The CDR3 is 13 residues long. Looked up from germline, CDR1 is MNHEY and CDR2 is SVGAGI. CDR3 sequence reads: CASRRRGPGELFF. The CDR3 nucleotides are TGTGCCAGCAGGCGCAGGGGACCCGGGGAGCTGTTTTTT.

The chain couples TRBV7-2 to TRBJ2-3; 7 bases match TRBD2. The CDR3 contains 14 residues. Germline loops: CDR1 SGHTA, CDR2 FQGNSA. The V segment lost 5 bases and the J segment 4 bases; nucleotides outside the gene matches: 6. The CDR3 loop reads CASSILAGADTQYF. CDR3 bases: TGTGCCAGCAGCATACTTGCGGGGGCAGATACGCAGTATTTT. Supplemented by reference TRBV7-2 and TRBJ2-3, the full variable domain reads GAGVSQSPSNKVTEKGKDVELRCDPISGHTALYWYRQSLGQGLEFLIYFQGNSAPDKSGLPSDRFSAERTGGSVSTLTIQRTQQEDSAVYLCASSILAGADTQYFGPGTRLTVL.

The chain uses TRBV19 and TRBJ1-4; perhaps TRBD1 as D (6 bases). This CDR3 contains 13 residues. Looked up from germline, CDR1 is LNHDA and CDR2 is SQIVND (reference sequence). V shed 4 bases and J shed 4 bases, with 7 bases lying between them. The CDR3 DNA reads as TGTGCCAGTAGTAGGACAGATAATGAAAAACTGTTTTTT. It codes for CASSRTDNEKLFF.

The J gene is TRBJ2-7, the V gene TRBV4-3; a possible D gene is TRBD1 (5 bases). The V gene's germline CDR1 is LGHNA and CDR2 YSLEER. V lost 6 bases, J lost 6 bases, and 12 bases lay in between. The CDR3 has 12 residues. CDR3 loop: CASSQGRGEQYF. The CDR3 DNA sequence: TGCGCCAGCAGTCAGGGAAGGGGCGAGCAGTACTTC.

This clone was seen a few times. V and J are TRBV6-2 or TRBV6-3 and TRBJ1-1, with unresolved D. Deletions cut 5 bases from V and 3 bases from J, with 19 bases between. CDR1 MNHEY and CDR2 SVGEGT come from the germline V gene. The CDR3 contains 16 residues. CDR3 bases: TGTGCCAGCAGTCCCTTCGGGGATCAGCGCGACACTGAAGCTTTCTTT. It yields the protein CASSPFGDQRDTEAFF.

The chain employs TRBV10-3 and TRBJ2-3, with 9 bases fitting TRBD2. The CDR3 loop spans 12 amino acids. V gave up 7 bases and J gave up 4 bases; unmatched junction bases: 0. Germline CDR1 ENHRY, CDR2 SYGVKD. In DNA, the CDR3 is TGTGCCATCACTAGCGGGGCAGATACGCAGTATTTT. It translates to CAITSGADTQYF.

This chain connects TRBV10-3 to TRBJ1-1; 9 positions match TRBD1. Germline lookup yields CDR1 ENHRY and CDR2 SYGVKD. The CDR3 consists of 16 residues. The V gene end was trimmed by 7 bases and the J gene end by 0 bases; junction bases not matched to a gene: 9. The CDR3 is CAIKPTGGYMNTEAFF. CDR3 DNA: TGTGCCATCAAACCGACAGGGGGATATATGAACACTGAAGCTTTCTTT.

V and J are TRBV14 and TRBJ2-3; a weak D match, TRBD1 (5 bases). Germline CDR1 SGHDN, CDR2 FVKESK. The V end lost 0 bases, the J end lost 4 bases, and 8 bases lay between the germline ends. The CDR3 spans 14 residues. This CDR3 is CASSQDLGADTQYF. In DNA, the CDR3 is TGTGCCAGCAGCCAAGATCTAGGGGCAGATACGCAGTATTTT.

This clone was detected once. The chain combines TRBV29-1 with TRBJ2-3, with 9 nucleotides matching TRBD2. With 4 bases clipped from V and 6 bases from J, the junction kept 8 bases outside the gene matches. The CDR3 is 14 residues long. Per the germline V gene, CDR1 is SQVTM and CDR2 is ANQGSEA. In DNA, the CDR3 is TGCAGCGTTGGTCGCGGGGGGGAGGTGGATACGCAGTATTTT. The encoded protein is CSVGRGGEVDTQYF.

The rearrangement links TRBV6-1 to TRBJ1-3; 8 bases line up with TRBD1. The germline V gene encodes CDR1 MNHNS and CDR2 SASEGT. V lost 7 bases to trimming and J lost 0 bases; unmatched junction nucleotides: 8. The CDR3 extends over 16 amino acids. CDR3 protein: CASTDRTGSSGNTIYF. The DNA of the CDR3 is TGTGCCAGCACTGACCGGACAGGGAGCTCTGGAAACACCATATATTTT.

Comments on this clone: The junction and the germline gene differ at one end; a read error may be behind it. V and J are TRBV23-1 and TRBJ1-2, with 8 bases matching TRBD1. TRBV23-1 carries the ORF label, with uncertain function. The CDR3 is made up of 20 amino acids. The CDR3 reads CASSQSPPSSQGAPKYGYTF. CDR3 nucleotide sequence: TGCGCCAGCAGTCAATCGCCCCCGTCATCGCAGGGGGCGCCTAAGTATGGCTACACCTTC.